This is a list of T cell receptor beta chains from one sample in a study of T-cell reconstitution after alpha-beta-depleted transplantation in children. TCRdb used MiXCR to reprocess the PCR reads, holding one entry per CDR3 protein. Of hundreds of thousands of distinct CDR3 sequences listed, about an eighth are singletons. The specimen was PBMCs, collected before TCRalphabeta/CD19-depleted stem cell transplant. All receptors derive from a girl under 10 years old with congenital amegakaryocytic thrombocytopenia, due to receive a stem cell transplant. CDR3s include the opening cysteine and the closing phenylalanine or tryptophan. The D gene is left open where the match is weak. Clone sizes are given selectively: once, few, many, or a class where the clone is expanded.

v_call	j_call	clone_size	d_call	cdr3_aa	cdr3_nt
TRBV20-1	TRBJ2-7	many	NA	CSARKTISSYEQYF	TGCAGTGCTAGAAAGACCATCTCCTCCTACGAGCAGTACTTC
TRBV29-1	TRBJ2-7	many	TRBD1	CSVEAQGETYEQYF	TGCAGCGTTGAGGCCCAGGGGGAGACCTACGAGCAGTACTTC
TRBV5-1	TRBJ1-1	many	NA	CASSLPSQSFEAFF	TGCGCCAGCAGCTTGCCAAGCCAGAGCTTTGAAGCTTTCTTT
TRBV20-1	TRBJ1-6	many	NA	CSARGPGVNSPLHF	TGCAGTGCTAGAGGTCCAGGGGTGAATTCACCCCTCCACTTT
TRBV10-3	TRBJ2-3	many	NA	CAISDYLLTDTQYF	TGTGCCATCAGTGATTACCTCCTCACAGATACGCAGTATTTT
TRBV29-1	TRBJ2-3	many	TRBD1	CSVDRGRRTDTQYF	TGCAGCGTTGATAGGGGGCGACGGACAGATACGCAGTATTTT
TRBV24-1	TRBJ2-6	few	NA	CATSGPGLSGANVLTF	TGTGCCACCAGTGGTCCGGGCCTCTCTGGGGCCAACGTCCTGACTTTC
TRBV5-1	TRBJ2-7	many	NA	CASSRGVPRDEQYF	TGCGCCAGCAGCAGGGGCGTACCTCGGGACGAGCAGTACTTC
TRBV5-4	TRBJ2-1	many	TRBD2	CASSFGGRGYNEQFF	TGTGCCAGCAGCTTCGGTGGGAGGGGCTACAATGAGCAGTTCTTC
TRBV9	TRBJ2-5	many	NA	CASSVEGLSQETQYF	TGTGCCAGCAGCGTAGAGGGACTTAGCCAAGAGACCCAGTACTTC
TRBV5-8	TRBJ1-1	many	TRBD1	CASRFRDRGIIEAFF	TGTGCCAGCAGGTTCCGGGACAGGGGGATTATTGAAGCTTTCTTT
TRBV20-1	TRBJ2-7	many	NA	CSARDRDSIYEQYF	TGCAGTGCTAGAGATCGGGACTCTATCTACGAGCAGTACTTC
TRBV4-1	TRBJ2-1	NA	TRBD2	CASSQASSGMENEQFF	TGCGCCAGCAGCCAAGCGTCTAGCGGGATGGAAAATGAGCAGTTCTTC
TRBV25-1	TRBJ2-5	NA	NA	CASSGGAETQYF	TGTGCCAGCAGTGGAGGAGCGGAGACCCAGTACTTC
TRBV7-2	TRBJ1-1	NA	NA	CASSLLSGMYAEAFF	TGTGCCAGCAGCTTATTATCAGGGATGTATGCTGAAGCTTTCTTT
TRBV18	TRBJ2-7	NA	NA	CASSRSKAVSYEQYF	TGTGCCAGCTCACGTTCGAAGGCAGTATCGTACGAGCAGTACTTC
TRBV27	TRBJ2-1	NA	TRBD2	CASRLAGVVNEQFF	TGTGCCAGCAGGCTAGCGGGAGTGGTTAATGAGCAGTTCTTC
TRBV20-1	TRBJ2-7	many	NA	CSASEIGYEQYF	TGCAGTGCTAGTGAAATCGGCTACGAGCAGTACTTC
TRBV5-1	TRBJ1-4	NA	NA	CASSFDRDGSEKLFF	TGCGCCAGCAGCTTCGACCGTGATGGGTCTGAAAAACTGTTTTTT
TRBV5-1	TRBJ2-2	NA	TRBD2	CASRPGDSGSTGELFF	TGCGCCAGCAGACCCGGAGACAGCGGGAGCACCGGGGAGCTGTTTTTT